These T cell receptor beta chains were read from a single sample in a study of post-analysis software for immune sequencing data. MiXCR, run by TCRdb on the PCR reads, gives a single entry per CDR3 protein. The table lists hundreds of thousands of distinct CDR3 sequences, roughly 30% of them singletons. Sequenced material: blood. The receptors were gathered from a girl aged 5-17 years with multiple sclerosis. The CDR3 runs from the conserved cysteine through the conserved F or W. A D gene is named only where the DNA matches it firmly. Part of the rows lack a size; the others show once, few, many or a class for expanded clones.

CDR3 DNA	CDR3 protein	D gene	CDR3 length	clone size	V gene	J gene
TGCGCCAGCAGCGGAATAGCGGGAGGACCGGGGGATACGCAGTATTTT	CASSGIAGGPGDTQYF	TRBD2	16	many	TRBV5-1	TRBJ2-3
TGTGCCAGCACCTTATTGAGTGATGAAAAACTGTTTTTT	CASTLLSDEKLFF	.	13	.	TRBV7-9	TRBJ1-4
TGTGCCAGCAGCCAAGGGGGAACCCTAACCCCCAACTATGGCCACACCTTC	CASSQGGTLTPNYGHTF	.	17	.	TRBV6-6	TRBJ1-2
TGTGCCAGCACTTTATTTACCTACAATGAGCAGTTCTTC	CASTLFTYNEQFF	.	13	many	TRBV12-3/TRBV12-4	TRBJ2-1
TGTGCCAGCAGTTTATCCCTTGCCGAAAAACTGTTTTTT	CASSLSLAEKLFF	.	13	.	TRBV27	TRBJ1-4
TGCAGTGCTGGGCCGGGGCAGCAAGAGACCCAGTACTTC	CSAGPGQQETQYF	.	13	.	TRBV20-1	TRBJ2-5
TGTGCCAGCAGTAGCGGGGGGGCCGGTCAAGAGACCCAGTTCTTC	CASSSGGAGQETQFF	TRBD2	15	once	TRBV6-5	TRBJ2-1
TGCGCCAGCCGGAGGGGGCCCCCTAATGAAAAACTGTTTTTT	CASRRGPPNEKLFF	TRBD1	14	.	TRBV10-2	TRBJ1-4
TGTGCCAGCAGTGAAGCGCGGGCTCCCCAGGGGCGCTATGGCTACACCTTC	CASSEARAPQGRYGYTF	.	17	.	TRBV2	TRBJ1-2
TGTGCCAGCAGCCTTGGGACTAGCGGGGGGACTCTGATCTACGAGCAGTACTTC	CASSLGTSGGTLIYEQYF	TRBD2	18	.	TRBV11-2	TRBJ2-7
TGCGCCAGCAGCTTGTTGGACGGCTATGGCTACACCTTC	CASSLLDGYGYTF	.	13	many	TRBV5-1	TRBJ1-2
TGTGCCAGCAGTGGGGCCCGGGAAAAACTGTTTTTT	CASSGAREKLFF	.	12	.	TRBV6-1	TRBJ1-4
TGCAGTGCCGCGCCGGATGCTGGGGCCAACGTCCTGACTTTC	CSAAPDAGANVLTF	.	14	few	TRBV20-1	TRBJ2-6
TGTGCCAGCAGTTTAGGCCGGAGTCGGGCTGAGCAGTTCTTC	CASSLGRSRAEQFF	.	14	few	TRBV28	TRBJ2-1
TGCGCCAGCAGCCACCGGGACTTCTCCTACAATGAGCAGTTCTTC	CASSHRDFSYNEQFF	.	15	few	TRBV4-1	TRBJ2-1
TGTGCCAGCAGTTTTCCTAGCGGATCCCCTCAAGAGACCCAGTACTTC	CASSFPSGSPQETQYF	TRBD2	16	.	TRBV28	TRBJ2-5
TGCAGTGCTCCAGGGGACTCGAACACTGAAGCTTTCTTT	CSAPGDSNTEAFF	.	13	.	TRBV20-1	TRBJ1-1
TGCGCCAGCAGCCCCCGGGAGGGGACGGGCGAGCAGTACTTC	CASSPREGTGEQYF	TRBD2	14	.	TRBV5-1	TRBJ2-7
TGCGCCAGCAGCCAAGCTAAGGGTCTGGAGACCCAGTACTTC	CASSQAKGLETQYF	.	14	few	TRBV4-1	TRBJ2-5
TGTGCCGGCAGCGCATCTCCGGGACAGTATGAAGCTTTCTTT	CAGSASPGQYEAFF	TRBD1	14	.	TRBV9	TRBJ1-1
TGTGCCAGCAGCTACGGGACAGGAATAAACGAGCAGTACTTC	CASSYGTGINEQYF	TRBD1	14	.	TRBV7-9	TRBJ2-7
TGTGCCAGCAGCCCAAGGAGCACTGAAGCTTTCTTT	CASSPRSTEAFF	.	12	.	TRBV7-8	TRBJ1-1
TGTGCCAGCAGACTAACAGGGCTGTCGACTGAAAAACTGTTTTTT	CASRLTGLSTEKLFF	.	15	.	TRBV3-1	TRBJ1-4
TGTGCCATCAGTGGAGGGAGATGGGAGGACGAAAAACTGTTTTTT	CAISGGRWEDEKLFF	.	15	.	TRBV10-3	TRBJ1-4
TGCGCCAGCAGCCAGTATTGGGCTAGCGGGCATTACGAGCAGTACTTC	CASSQYWASGHYEQYF	TRBD2	16	few	TRBV4-3	TRBJ2-7
TGCGCCAGCAGCCAAGACAACAACCCAGGGAATTCACCCCTCCACTTT	CASSQDNNPGNSPLHF	.	16	.	TRBV4-3	TRBJ1-6
TGTGCCAGCAGCCAAGATTTGGGTGAAGAACTGTTTTTT	CASSQDLGEELFF	.	13	.	TRBV4-2	TRBJ1-4
TGCAGTGCTAGCCGAGCGGGCACAGATACGCAGTATTTT	CSASRAGTDTQYF	.	13	many	TRBV20-1	TRBJ2-3
TGTGCCAGCAGCGCCTTACAAGAGACCCAGTACTTC	CASSALQETQYF	.	12	many	TRBV7-2	TRBJ2-5
TGTGCCAGTGGTAGCGGGAGTGGTAGCACAGATACGCAGTATTTT	CASGSGSGSTDTQYF	TRBD2	15	.	TRBV19	TRBJ2-3
TGCGCCAGCCGAGGACTAGCGGGGGGGAATATTCAAGAGACCCAGTACTTC	CASRGLAGGNIQETQYF	TRBD2	17	few	TRBV5-1	TRBJ2-5
TGTGCCAGCAGTTTCAGTGAGAGTGGCTACACCTTC	CASSFSESGYTF	.	12	.	TRBV12-3/TRBV12-4	TRBJ1-2
TGCGCCAGCAGTGTCGCATTCGAGGGGCGGGGAGCCTACGAGCAGTACTTC	CASSVAFEGRGAYEQYF	.	17	few	TRBV10-2	TRBJ2-7
TGTGCCACCAGCAGAGTACTAGCGGGAATAATCTACGAGCAGTACTTC	CATSRVLAGIIYEQYF	TRBD2	16	.	TRBV15	TRBJ2-7
TGTGCCAGCAGCGTAGAGGGGGGGCTAGGGGAGAATGAGCAGTTCTTC	CASSVEGGLGENEQFF	.	16	.	TRBV9	TRBJ2-1
TGCAGCGTGGGCGATAGCTCCTACAATGAGCAGTACTTC	CSVGDSSYNEQYF	.	13	.	TRBV29-1	TRBJ2-4
TGTGCCAGCACCATGACTAGCGGGTATACAGATACGCAGTATTTT	CASTMTSGYTDTQYF	TRBD2	15	.	TRBV6-2/TRBV6-3	TRBJ2-3
TGTGCCAGCCTTTATGGAGAGACCCAGTACTTC	CASLYGETQYF	.	11	many	TRBV12-3/TRBV12-4	TRBJ2-5
TGTGCCAGCAGTCCCCGGGGAGAACCGAACACTGAAGCTTTCTTT	CASSPRGEPNTEAFF	.	15	.	TRBV6-5	TRBJ1-1
TGTGCCAGCAGTTACTCTATTGGGGTAGCCAAAAACATTCAGTACTTC	CASSYSIGVAKNIQYF	.	16	few	TRBV6-5	TRBJ2-4
TGCAGTGCCACCGGGACAGAGGGGCTCACCGGGACGCAGTATTTT	CSATGTEGLTGTQYF	TRBD1	15	few	TRBV20-1	TRBJ2-3